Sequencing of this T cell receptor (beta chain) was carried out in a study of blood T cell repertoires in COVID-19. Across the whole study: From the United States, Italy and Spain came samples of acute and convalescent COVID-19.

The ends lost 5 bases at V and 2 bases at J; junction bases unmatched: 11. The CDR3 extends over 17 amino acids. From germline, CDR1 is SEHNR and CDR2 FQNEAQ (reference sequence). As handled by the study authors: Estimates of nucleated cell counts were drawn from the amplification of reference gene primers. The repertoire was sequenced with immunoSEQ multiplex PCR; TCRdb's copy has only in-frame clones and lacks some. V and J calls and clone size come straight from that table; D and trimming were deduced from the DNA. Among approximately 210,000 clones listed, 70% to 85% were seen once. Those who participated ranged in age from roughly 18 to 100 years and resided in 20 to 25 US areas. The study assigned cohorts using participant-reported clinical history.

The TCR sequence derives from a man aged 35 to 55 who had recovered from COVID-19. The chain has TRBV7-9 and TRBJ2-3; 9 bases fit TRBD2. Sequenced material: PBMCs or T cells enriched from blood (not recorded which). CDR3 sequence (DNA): TGTGCCAGCAGCCCGAGCGATAGCGGGAGCCCCACAGATACGCAGTATTTT. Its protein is CASSPSDSGSPTDTQYF.